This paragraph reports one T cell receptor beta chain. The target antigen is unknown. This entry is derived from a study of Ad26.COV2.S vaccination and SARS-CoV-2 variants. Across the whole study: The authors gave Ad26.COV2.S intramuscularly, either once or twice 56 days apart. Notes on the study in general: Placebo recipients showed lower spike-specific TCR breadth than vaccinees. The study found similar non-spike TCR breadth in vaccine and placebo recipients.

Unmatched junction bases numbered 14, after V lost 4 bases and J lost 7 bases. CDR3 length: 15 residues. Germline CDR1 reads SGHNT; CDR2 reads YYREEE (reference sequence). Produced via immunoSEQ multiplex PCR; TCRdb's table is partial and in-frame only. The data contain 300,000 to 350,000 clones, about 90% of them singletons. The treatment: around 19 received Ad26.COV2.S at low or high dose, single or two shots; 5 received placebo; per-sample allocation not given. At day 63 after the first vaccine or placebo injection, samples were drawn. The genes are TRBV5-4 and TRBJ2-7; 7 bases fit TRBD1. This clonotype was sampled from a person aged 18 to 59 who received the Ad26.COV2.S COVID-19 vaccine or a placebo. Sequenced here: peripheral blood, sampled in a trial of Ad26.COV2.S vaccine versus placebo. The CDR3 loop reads CASSHRQGPTGEQYV. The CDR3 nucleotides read TGTGCCAGCAGCCACCGACAGGGCCCCACCGGGGAGCAGTACGTC.